This T cell receptor beta chain was found in a study of blood T cell repertoires in COVID-19. Looking at the study overall: COVID-19 samples from acute and convalescent phases originated in the United States, Italy and Spain. From T cells, B-cell-depleted T cells, or PBMCs came the material, which was cDNA or gDNA.

In the study's own analysis: The authors estimated nucleated cell counts from reference gene primer amplification. Assay: immunoSEQ multiplex PCR; the TCRdb copy retains only in-frame clones and omits some. Clone size and the V and J calls come from that table; the DNA yielded D and trimming. This table holds 60,000 to 75,000 clones, approximately 91% found once. The material sequenced was peripheral blood. The source is a human donor in a cohort sampled during active COVID-19.

This CDR3 reads CASSLTEYEQYF. The CDR3 DNA reads as TGTGCCAGCAGCTTGACCGAGTACGAGCAGTACTTC. The rearrangement links TRBV5-6 to TRBJ2-7; D is uncertain. Germline V gene sequence: CDR1 SGHDT, CDR2 YYEEEE. CDR3 length: 12 amino acids. Trimming stripped 1 base from V and 4 bases from J, with 6 bases between. Looking up the rest from reference TRBV5-6 and TRBJ2-7 gives the full variable domain: DAGVTQSPTHLIKTRGQQVTLRCSPKSGHDTVSWYQQALGQGPQFIFQYYEEEERQRGNFPDRFSGHQFPNYSSELNVNALLLGDSALYLCASSLTEYEQYFGPGTRLTVT.